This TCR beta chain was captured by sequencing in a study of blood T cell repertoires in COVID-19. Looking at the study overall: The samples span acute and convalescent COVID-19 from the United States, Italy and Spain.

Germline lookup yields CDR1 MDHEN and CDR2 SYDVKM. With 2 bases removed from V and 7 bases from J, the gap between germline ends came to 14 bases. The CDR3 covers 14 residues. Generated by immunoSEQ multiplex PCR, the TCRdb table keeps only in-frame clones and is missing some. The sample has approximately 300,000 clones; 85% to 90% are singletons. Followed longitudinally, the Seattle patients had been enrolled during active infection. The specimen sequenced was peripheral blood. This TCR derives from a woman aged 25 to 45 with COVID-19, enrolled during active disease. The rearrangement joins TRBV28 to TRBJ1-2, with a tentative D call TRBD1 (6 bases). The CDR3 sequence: CASSLIGQRGGYTF. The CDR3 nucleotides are TGTGCCAGCAGTTTAATAGGACAGAGGGGTGGCTACACCTTC.